The 9 T cell receptor beta chains below were found in one sample sequenced in a study of regulatory T cells in long-lasting Graves disease (dated by TCRdb to about 2021). The sample's time point label is to be understood as: newly diagnosed GD, antithyroid drugs for less than 3 months. RNA was extracted from PBMCs in TRIzol for both TCR sequencing and RNA sequencing. The library was prepared using multiplex PCR. The listed sequencing device is Illumina HiSeq 4000. iRepertoire HTBI primers and Arm-PCR amplification of CDR3 regions were used to construct TCR beta libraries. TCRdb took the public reads, trimmed them with fastp at Q25, ran MiXCR for clone calling and kept in-frame beta chains. Rows merge per CDR3 protein into single entries with the most common DNA and genes. The sample records 530,000 or so distinct CDR3 sequences, roughly 13% of which are singletons. The ten top clones hold 10% of the sample.

This sample was shared with a second study, whose subject was T cells in Graves' hyperthyroidism and ophthalmopathy.

The sample here was peripheral blood mononuclear cells (PBMCs), taken at new diagnosis, from a patient treated with antithyroid drugs. These TCRs come from a young man with Graves disease. Donor details come from another sample of the same person, matched by shared clones.

V is TRBV7-3 and J is TRBJ2-2; no reliable D call. Looked up from germline, CDR1 is SGHTA and CDR2 is FQGTGA. V was shortened by 5 bases and J by 7 bases, with 11 bases between the two germline ends. The CDR3 loop spans 13 amino acids. The DNA of the CDR3 is TGTGCCAGCAGCCGTAGTCAGGACGGGGAGCTGTTTTTT. Translation gives CASSRSQDGELFF.

V usage is TRBV5-1 and J usage is TRBJ2-5; 8 positions agree with TRBD1. The CDR3 length is 16 residues. Germline-derived CDR1 and CDR2 are SGHRS and YFSETQ. V shed 4 bases and J 4 bases; nucleotides not matched to a gene: 12. The CDR3 loop is CASSASAHTGGETQYF. The CDR3 bases are TGCGCCAGCAGCGCCTCAGCCCATACAGGGGGAGAGACCCAGTACTTC.

This clonotype was found many times. This chain connects TRBV20-1 to TRBJ1-2; tentatively, D is TRBD1 (5 bases). V gave up 3 bases and J gave up 3 bases, with 14 bases separating them. This CDR3 comprises 14 residues. Germline-derived CDR1 and CDR2 are DFQATT and SNEGSKA (reference sequence). For the CDR3, the DNA is TGCAGTGCTAGCGCGGGGGGTTTCGACTATGGCTACACCTTC. It translates to CSASAGGFDYGYTF.

V gene TRBV2 combines with J gene TRBJ2-7, with D maybe TRBD1 (5 bases). CDR1 and CDR2 (germline): SNHLY, FYNNEI. The CDR3 has 12 residues. The V end was cut by 8 bases, the J end by 6 bases, with 14 bases between. CDR3 DNA sequence: TGTGCCAGCCCAGGGCCCCCCCCCGAGCAGTACTTC. Translating gives CASPGPPPEQYF.

The chain uses TRBV27 and TRBJ2-1; 9 bases fit TRBD2. Germline V gives CDR1 MNHEY, CDR2 SMNVEV (reference sequence). The V and J ends lost 5 bases and 4 bases, in that order; junction bases with no gene match: 9. The CDR3 has 16 amino acids. CDR3 region: CASSQQRLAEYNEQFF. The CDR3 nucleotides read TGTGCCAGCAGTCAACAGAGACTAGCGGAATACAATGAGCAGTTCTTC.

In this sample, this clonotype turned up many times. The chain recombines TRBV12-3 or TRBV12-4 with TRBJ2-2; D perhaps matches TRBD1 (6 bases). The ends were cut back, 7 bases at V and 0 bases at J, with 12 bases in the middle. The CDR3 is 15 amino acids. Here the CDR3 DNA reads TGTGCCAGCAATCCACAGGGATCGAACACCGGGGAGCTGTTTTTT. Amino acid sequence: CASNPQGSNTGELFF.

Many counts were recorded for this clonotype. This chain uses TRBV11-2 with TRBJ2-3; 13 positions match TRBD2. Germline V lookup: CDR1 SGHAT, CDR2 FQNNGV. The V segment lost 2 bases and the J segment 5 bases; nucleotides outside the gene matches: 4. CDR3 size: 16 residues. CDR3 amino acids: CASSLRGLAGRDTQYF. The CDR3 DNA follows: TGTGCCAGCAGCTTAAGGGGACTAGCGGGAAGAGATACGCAGTATTTT.

This clonotype was observed many times. The chain joins TRBV20-1 to TRBJ2-1, with TRBD2 matching 8 bases. Looked up from germline, CDR1 is DFQATT and CDR2 is SNEGSKA (reference sequence). The CDR3 runs to 15 residues. V shed 6 bases, J shed 0 bases, and the junction held 7 bases outside the gene matches. For the CDR3, the DNA is TGCAGTGCCCGGGAGGGGGAAAGCTCCTACAATGAGCAGTTCTTC. It is translated as CSAREGESSYNEQFF.

The rearrangement uses TRBV18 and TRBJ2-7, with 9 bases identical to TRBD2. Germline V gene data show CDR1 as KGHSH and CDR2 as LQKENI. The CDR3 contains 16 residues. V was clipped by 5 bases and J by 2 bases; unmatched bases: 10. CDR3 bases: TGTGCCAGCTCAGCTGCAATAGCGGGAGAACCCTACGAGCAGTACTTC. Translating gives CASSAAIAGEPYEQYF.